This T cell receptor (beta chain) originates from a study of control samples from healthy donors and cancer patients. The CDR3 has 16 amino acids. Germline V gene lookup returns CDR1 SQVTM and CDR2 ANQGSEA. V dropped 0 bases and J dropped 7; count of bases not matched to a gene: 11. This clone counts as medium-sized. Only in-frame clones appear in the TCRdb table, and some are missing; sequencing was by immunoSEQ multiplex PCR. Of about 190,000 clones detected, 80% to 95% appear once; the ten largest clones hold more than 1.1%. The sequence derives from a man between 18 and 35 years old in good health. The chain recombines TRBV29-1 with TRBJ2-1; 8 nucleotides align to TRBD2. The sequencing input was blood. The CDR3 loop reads CSVEDWASGLVNEQFF. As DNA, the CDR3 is TGCAGCGTTGAAGATTGGGCTAGCGGGCTAGTAAATGAGCAGTTCTTC.